The 14 T cell receptor beta chains given below trace back to one sample, sequenced in a study of spatial heterogeneity in lung cancer. One entry per CDR3 protein, called by TCRdb with MiXCR from the 5' RACE reads. The sample carries tens of thousands of distinct CDR3 sequences, about 10% recorded once. The time point was: blood at routine non-recurrence follow-up after resection. The specimen was PBMCs, collected at follow-up. The receptors derive from a female donor with early-stage non-small cell lung cancer.

This clonotype was seen a handful of times. The genes are TRBV7-9 and TRBJ2-5, with D perhaps matching TRBD1 (6 bases). The germline V gene encodes CDR1 SEHNR and CDR2 FQNEAQ (reference sequence). The CDR3 runs 14 residues. Trimming removed 5 bases at V and 3 bases at J, with 13 bases between. The CDR3 reads CASSRRAGEETQYF. The CDR3 DNA reads as TGTGCCAGCAGCCGGCGGGCAGGGGAAGAGACCCAGTACTTC.

This chain links TRBV20-1 with TRBJ2-1; unclear D gene. Trimming cost V 1 base and J 2 bases, with 6 bases left between them. CDR1 and CDR2 from the germline V gene are DFQATT and SNEGSKA (reference sequence). This CDR3 region has 13 residues. For the CDR3, the DNA is TGCAGTGCTAGAGTCGGAGCCTACAATGAGCAGTTCTTC. This gives the protein CSARVGAYNEQFF.

This clonotype has more than one count but fewer than ten. V is TRBV10-3 and J is TRBJ2-7; TRBD1 might be the D (6 bases). Germline CDR1 and CDR2: ENHRY and SYGVKD. This CDR3 is built from 17 residues. V lost 0 bases, J lost 8 bases, and 23 bases lay in between. The CDR3 sequence: CAISESKLNRDKNKQYF. CDR3 DNA: TGTGCCATCAGTGAGTCGAAACTCAACAGGGATAAAAATAAGCAGTACTTC.

The CDR3 DNA reads as TGTGCCAGCAGCTTGTCAGGGAACACCGGGGAGCTGTTTTTT. It encodes CASSLSGNTGELFF. The J gene is TRBJ2-2, the V gene TRBV7-2; unclear D gene. The CDR3 spans 14 residues. Trimming pared 3 bases from V and 1 base from J, leaving 6 bases between. Germline V CDR1 and CDR2: SGHTA, FQGNSA.

By proportion, this clonotype is medium-sized. The gene calls are TRBV3-1 and TRBJ1-1; possible D gene TRBD1, 6 bases. There are 16 residues in the CDR3. Per germline, CDR1 LGHDT and CDR2 YNNKEL (reference sequence). V dropped 0 bases and J dropped 5 bases, with 16 bases sitting between them. The CDR3 sequence is CASSQEGGRGWTEAFF. CDR3 DNA: TGTGCCAGCAGCCAAGAGGGGGGCAGGGGATGGACTGAAGCTTTCTTT.

This clonotype came up many times. The chain uses TRBV29-1 and TRBJ2-2, with D possibly matching TRBD2 (6 bases). The V gene's germline CDR1 is SQVTM and CDR2 ANQGSEA. The CDR3 runs to 15 residues. Trimming pared 7 bases from V and 0 bases from J, leaving 15 bases between. CDR3 bases: TGCAGCGCCGAACTCTGGGGGGCGAACACCGGGGAGCTGTTTTTT. Translation: CSAELWGANTGELFF.

This clonotype was seen a handful of times. The chain carries TRBV7-9 and TRBJ1-2, with D possibly matching TRBD1 (5 bases). The germline CDR1 and CDR2 sequences are SEHNR and FQNEAQ (reference sequence). Trimming stripped 5 bases from V and 0 bases from J, with 16 bases between. CDR3 size: 16 residues. The CDR3 DNA reads as TGTGCCAGCAGCCCCCCCTGGGGCGTCTCTAACTATGGCTACACCTTC. Residues: CASSPPWGVSNYGYTF.

This clonotype occurred many times. The chain recombines TRBV29-1 with TRBJ2-5; D is possibly TRBD1 or TRBD2 (5 bases each). Germline V gives CDR1 SQVTM, CDR2 ANQGSEA. This CDR3 spans 13 amino acids. Trimming pared 3 bases from V and 5 bases from J, leaving 13 bases between. CDR3 DNA sequence: TGCAGCGTTGATTATCGGGGCAGTGAGACCCAGTACTTC. The encoded protein is CSVDYRGSETQYF.

There are many counts of this clonotype. The J gene is TRBJ2-1, the V gene TRBV6-5; 9 nucleotides line up with TRBD1. The CDR3 totals 13 residues. Germline V CDR1 and CDR2: MNHEY, SVGAGI. Losses at the gene ends were 4 bases for V and 15 bases for J; bases not matched to a gene: 10. CDR3: CASSSTGGASRFF. The CDR3, as DNA: TGTGCCAGCAGTTCGACAGGGGGAGCATCCAGGTTCTTC.

This clonotype has a handful of counts. This chain uses TRBV12-3 or TRBV12-4 with TRBJ1-5, with no clear D. V was trimmed by 1 base and J by 3 bases, leaving 7 bases between them. The CDR3 has 14 amino acids. The CDR3 DNA sequence: TGTGCCAGCAGTTTAGGGGCGCACAATCAGCCCCAGCATTTT. Translating gives CASSLGAHNQPQHF.

This clonotype showed up many times. This rearrangement joins TRBV7-9 to TRBJ2-7; D may match TRBD1 or TRBD2 (5 bases each). Trimming pared 4 bases from V and 5 bases from J, leaving 12 bases between. CDR3 size: 13 residues. Per germline, CDR1 SEHNR and CDR2 FQNEAQ (reference sequence). CDR3 residues: CASSSGRADEQYF. The CDR3 bases are TGTGCCAGCAGCTCAGGGAGAGCGGACGAGCAGTACTTC.

This clonotype was observed a handful of times. V gene TRBV20-1 combines with J gene TRBJ1-1; 8 bases map to TRBD1. Germline V gene data show CDR1 as DFQATT and CDR2 as SNEGSKA (reference sequence). V lost 3 bases and J lost 0; bases outside the gene matches: 9. The CDR3 consists of 16 residues. The CDR3 coding sequence is TGCAGTGCTAGGCCGGACAGGGCGATCATGAACACTGAAGCTTTCTTT. Translating gives CSARPDRAIMNTEAFF.

This CDR3 reads CASSTRLLRDPQETQYF. CDR3 bases: TGTGCCAGCAGCACGCGACTCTTAAGGGATCCGCAAGAGACCCAGTACTTC. The V and J genes are TRBV7-8 and TRBJ2-5; D is unresolved. This CDR3 has 17 residues. The germline CDR1 and CDR2 sequences are SGHVS and FQNEAQ. V shed 5 bases and J shed 2 bases, with 21 bases lying between them.

The chain has TRBV11-2 and TRBJ2-7, with TRBD1 matching over 8 bases. The length of the CDR3 is 18 residues. Unmatched junction bases numbered 19, after V lost 5 bases and J lost 4 bases. Per the germline V gene, CDR1 is SGHAT and CDR2 is FQNNGV. CDR3 loop: CASSPISRDRQTSYEQYF. The CDR3 DNA is TGTGCCAGCAGCCCCATAAGTCGGGACAGGCAAACATCTTACGAGCAGTACTTC.